The clone carrying this T cell receptor (beta chain) was observed once. Its antigen is unknown. Healthy HIV-negative adults with no recent acute infections or vaccinations were recruited as donors. It was some 96 million PBMCs that unsorted samples used for genomic DNA. The data were obtained in a study of shared clonotypes between healthy human individuals. Points from the study as a whole: The low donor count limited represented genetic and exposure-history diversity.

Deep level was the assay's run setting. Data came from immunoSEQ multiplex PCR; TCRdb stores just in-frame clones and leaves some out. The sample has more than 400,000 clones, more than 65% seen once. Germline loops: CDR1 MDHEN, CDR2 SYDVKM. Unmatched junction bases numbered 6, after V lost 6 bases and J lost 5 bases. The CDR3 is made up of 14 amino acids. The source of this sequence is a middle-aged woman in good health. Some clones in this sample may be carry-over from other donors' samples. The sample comprised PBMCs. This chain links TRBV28 with TRBJ1-5, with 8 bases that match TRBD1. CDR3 sequence reads: CASRQGVRDQPQHF. The CDR3 nucleotides are TGTGCCAGCAGACAGGGGGTAAGGGATCAGCCCCAGCATTTT.